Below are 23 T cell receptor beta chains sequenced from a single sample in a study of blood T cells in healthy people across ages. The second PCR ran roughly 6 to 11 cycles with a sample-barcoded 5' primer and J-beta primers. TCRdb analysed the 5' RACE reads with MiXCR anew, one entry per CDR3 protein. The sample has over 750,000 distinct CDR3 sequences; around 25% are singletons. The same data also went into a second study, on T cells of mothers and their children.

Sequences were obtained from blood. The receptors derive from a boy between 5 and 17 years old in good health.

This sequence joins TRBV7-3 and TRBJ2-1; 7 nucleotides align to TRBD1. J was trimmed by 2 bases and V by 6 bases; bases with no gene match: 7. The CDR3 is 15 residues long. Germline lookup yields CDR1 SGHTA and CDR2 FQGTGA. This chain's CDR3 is CASSSDRAPYNEQFF. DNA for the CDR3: TGTGCCAGCAGTTCCGACAGGGCCCCCTACAATGAGCAGTTCTTC. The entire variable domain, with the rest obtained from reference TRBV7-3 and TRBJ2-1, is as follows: GAGVSQTPSNKVTEKGKYVELRCDPISGHTALYWYRQSLGQGPEFLIYFQGTGAADDSGLPNDRFFAVRPEGSVSTLKIQRTERGDSAVYLCASSSDRAPYNEQFFGPGTRLTVL.

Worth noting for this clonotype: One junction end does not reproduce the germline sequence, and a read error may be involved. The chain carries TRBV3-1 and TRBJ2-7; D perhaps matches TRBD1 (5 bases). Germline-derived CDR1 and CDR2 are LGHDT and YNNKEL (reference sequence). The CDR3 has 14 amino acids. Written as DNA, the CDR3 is TGTGCCAGCAGCCTCCAGGGATTCCCCTACGTGCAGTACTTC. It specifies CASSLQGFPYVQYF.

CDR3 DNA sequence: TGTGCCACCAGTGATTCAAAGAGAGAGACCCAGTACTTC. Its protein is CATSDSKRETQYF. V is TRBV24-1 and J is TRBJ2-1; no definite D call. The DNA end favors TRBJ2-5, so the J call may be wrong. The CDR3 totals 13 residues. CDR1 and CDR2 from the germline V gene are KGHDR and SFDVKD.

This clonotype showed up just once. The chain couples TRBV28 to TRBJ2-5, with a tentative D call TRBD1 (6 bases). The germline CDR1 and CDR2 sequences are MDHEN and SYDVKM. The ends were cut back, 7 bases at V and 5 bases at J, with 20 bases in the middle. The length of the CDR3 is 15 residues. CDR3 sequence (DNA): TGTGCCAGCACCTTCGAGGGGGAGCTTTCGGAGACCCAGTACTTC. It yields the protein CASTFEGELSETQYF.

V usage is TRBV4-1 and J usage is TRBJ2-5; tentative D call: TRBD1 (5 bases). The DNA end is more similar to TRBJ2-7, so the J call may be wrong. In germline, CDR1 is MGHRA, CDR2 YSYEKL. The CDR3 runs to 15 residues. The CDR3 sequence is CASSQVVQGSNEQYF. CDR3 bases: TGCGCCAGCAGCCAAGTGGTCCAGGGATCGAACGAGCAGTACTTC.

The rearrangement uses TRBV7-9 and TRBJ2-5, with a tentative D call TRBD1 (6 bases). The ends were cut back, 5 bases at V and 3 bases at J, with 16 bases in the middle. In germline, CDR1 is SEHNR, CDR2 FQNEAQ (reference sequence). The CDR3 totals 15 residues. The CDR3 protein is CASSGVRGGEETQYF. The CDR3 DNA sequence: TGTGCCAGCAGCGGGGTTCGAGGGGGAGAAGAGACCCAGTACTTC.

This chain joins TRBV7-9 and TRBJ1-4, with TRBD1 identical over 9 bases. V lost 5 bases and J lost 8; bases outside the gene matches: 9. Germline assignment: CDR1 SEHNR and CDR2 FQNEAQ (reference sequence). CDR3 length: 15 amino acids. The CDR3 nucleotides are TGTGCCAGCAGCCCGGGGACAGGGTTCGGGGAAAAACTGTTTTTT. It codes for CASSPGTGFGEKLFF.

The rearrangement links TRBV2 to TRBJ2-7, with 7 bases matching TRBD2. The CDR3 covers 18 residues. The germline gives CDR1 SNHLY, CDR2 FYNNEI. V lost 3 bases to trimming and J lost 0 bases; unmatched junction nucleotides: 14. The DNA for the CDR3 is TGTGCCAGCAGTGAGCTCCCCAGCCTAGCGGTGAGCTCCTACGAGCAGTACTTC. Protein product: CASSELPSLAVSSYEQYF.

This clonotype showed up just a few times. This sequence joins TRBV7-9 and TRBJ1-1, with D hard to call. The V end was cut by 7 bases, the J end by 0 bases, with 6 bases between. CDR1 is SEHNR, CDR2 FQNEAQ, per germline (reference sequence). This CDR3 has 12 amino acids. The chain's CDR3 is CASTPLNTEAFF. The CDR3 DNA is TGTGCCAGCACCCCATTGAACACTGAAGCTTTCTTT. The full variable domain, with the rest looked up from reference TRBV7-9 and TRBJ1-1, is DTGVSQNPRHKITKRGQNVTFRCDPISEHNRLYWYRQTLGQGPEFLTYFQNEAQLEKSRLLSDRFSAERPKGSFSTLEIQRTEQGDSAMYLCASTPLNTEAFFGQGTRLTVV.

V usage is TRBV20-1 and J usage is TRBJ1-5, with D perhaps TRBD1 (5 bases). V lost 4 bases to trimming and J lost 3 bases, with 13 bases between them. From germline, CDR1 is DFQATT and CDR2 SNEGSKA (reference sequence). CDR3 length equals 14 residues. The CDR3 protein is CSATTVNNNQPQHF. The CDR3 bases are TGCAGTGCTACGACAGTGAATAACAATCAGCCCCAGCATTTT.

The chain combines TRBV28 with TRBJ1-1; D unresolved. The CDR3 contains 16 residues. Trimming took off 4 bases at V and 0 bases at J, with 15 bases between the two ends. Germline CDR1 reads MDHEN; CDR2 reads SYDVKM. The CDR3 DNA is TGTGCCAGCAGTTCCCACACCAAAGTACTGAACACTGAAGCTTTCTTT. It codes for CASSSHTKVLNTEAFF.

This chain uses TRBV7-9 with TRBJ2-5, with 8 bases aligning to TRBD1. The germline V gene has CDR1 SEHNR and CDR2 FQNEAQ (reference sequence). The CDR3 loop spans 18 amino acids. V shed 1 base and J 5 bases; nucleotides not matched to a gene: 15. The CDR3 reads CASSLGSGEDRDVETQYF. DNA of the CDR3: TGTGCCAGCAGCTTAGGATCGGGTGAGGACAGGGATGTTGAGACCCAGTACTTC.

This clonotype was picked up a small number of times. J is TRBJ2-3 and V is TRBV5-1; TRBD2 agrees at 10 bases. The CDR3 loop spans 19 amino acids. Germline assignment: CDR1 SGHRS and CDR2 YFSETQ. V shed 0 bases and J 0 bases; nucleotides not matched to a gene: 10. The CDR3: CASSLEYLAGALSTDTQYF. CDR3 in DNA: TGCGCCAGCAGCTTGGAGTACCTAGCGGGGGCCCTAAGCACAGATACGCAGTATTTT.

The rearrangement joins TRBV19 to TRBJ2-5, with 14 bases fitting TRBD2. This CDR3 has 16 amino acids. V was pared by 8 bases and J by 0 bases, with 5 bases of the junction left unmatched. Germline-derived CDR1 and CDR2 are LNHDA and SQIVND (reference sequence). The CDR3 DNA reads TGTGCCAGTGGACTAGCGGGGGGTTCATACCAAGAGACCCAGTACTTC. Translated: CASGLAGGSYQETQYF.

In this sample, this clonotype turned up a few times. CDR3 sequence: CASSYDWGWEQYF. The CDR3 region has the DNA TGTGCCAGCAGTTACGACTGGGGTTGGGAGCAGTACTTC. This chain connects TRBV6-5 to TRBJ2-7, with no clear D. CDR3 length equals 13 residues. Germline CDR1 is MNHEY and CDR2 is SVGAGI. Trimming left V 2 bases short and J 7 bases short, with 12 bases between.

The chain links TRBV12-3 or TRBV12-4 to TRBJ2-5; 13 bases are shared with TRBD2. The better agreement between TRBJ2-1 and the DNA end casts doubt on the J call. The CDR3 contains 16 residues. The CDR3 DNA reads TGTGCCAGCAGCCCGACTAGCGGGGGGCCGTCCCGGGAGCAGTTCTTC. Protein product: CASSPTSGGPSREQFF.

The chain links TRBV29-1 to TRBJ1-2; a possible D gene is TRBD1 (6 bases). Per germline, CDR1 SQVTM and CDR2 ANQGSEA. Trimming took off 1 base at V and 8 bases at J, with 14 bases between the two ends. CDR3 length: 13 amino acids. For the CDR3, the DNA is TGCAGCGTTGAAGTACTCGCAGGGGAGGGCTACACCTTC. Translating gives CSVEVLAGEGYTF.

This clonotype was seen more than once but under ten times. DNA of the CDR3: TGTGCCAGCAGTATCGGACAGGGCCACCAGTACTTC. This codes for CASSIGQGHQYF. This chain uses TRBV12-3 or TRBV12-4 with TRBJ2-5; TRBD1 agrees at 8 bases. V was pared by 5 bases and J by 10 bases, with 6 bases of the junction left unmatched. This CDR3 comprises 12 residues.

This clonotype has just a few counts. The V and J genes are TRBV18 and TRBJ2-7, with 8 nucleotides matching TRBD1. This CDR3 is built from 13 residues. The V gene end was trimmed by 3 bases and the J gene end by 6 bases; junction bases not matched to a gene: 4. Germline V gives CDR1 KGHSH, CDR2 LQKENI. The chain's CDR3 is CASSPGQAGEQYF. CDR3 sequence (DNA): TGTGCCAGCTCACCGGGACAGGCGGGCGAGCAGTACTTC.

This chain's CDR3 is CASSLSPPWSGNTIYF. The CDR3 bases are TGTGCCAGCAGTTTAAGCCCCCCTTGGTCTGGAAACACCATATATTTT. This chain links TRBV27 with TRBJ1-3; unclear D gene. Germline values: CDR1 MNHEY, CDR2 SMNVEV (reference sequence). The ends were cut back, 2 bases at V and 1 base at J, with 12 bases in the middle. This CDR3 is built from 16 residues.

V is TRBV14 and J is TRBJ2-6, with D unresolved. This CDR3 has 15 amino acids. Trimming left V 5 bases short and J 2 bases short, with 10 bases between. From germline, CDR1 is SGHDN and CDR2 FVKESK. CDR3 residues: CASSSRVAGANVLTF. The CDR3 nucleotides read TGTGCCAGCAGCTCGAGAGTAGCTGGGGCCAACGTCCTGACTTTC. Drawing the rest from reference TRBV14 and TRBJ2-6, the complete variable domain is EAGVTQFPSHSVIEKGQTVTLRCDPISGHDNLYWYRRVMGKEIKFLLHFVKESKQDESGMPNNRFLAERTGGTYSTLKVQPAELEDSGVYFCASSSRVAGANVLTFGAGSRLTVL.

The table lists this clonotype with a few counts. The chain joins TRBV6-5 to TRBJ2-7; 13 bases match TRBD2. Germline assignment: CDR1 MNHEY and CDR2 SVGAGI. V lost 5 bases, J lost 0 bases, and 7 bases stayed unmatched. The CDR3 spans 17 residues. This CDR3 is CASSRGLAGTSSYEQYF. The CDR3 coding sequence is TGTGCCAGCAGTCGGGGACTAGCGGGGACTAGCTCCTACGAGCAGTACTTC.

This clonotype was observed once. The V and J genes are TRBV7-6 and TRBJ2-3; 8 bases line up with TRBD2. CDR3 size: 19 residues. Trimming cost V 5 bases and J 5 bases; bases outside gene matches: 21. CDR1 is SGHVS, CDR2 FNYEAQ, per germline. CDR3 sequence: CASSPPLSGRSPTGDTQYF. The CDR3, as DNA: TGTGCCAGCAGCCCCCCCCTAAGCGGGAGAAGCCCAACAGGAGATACGCAGTATTTT.